This T cell receptor beta chain was recovered during a study of blood T cell repertoires in COVID-19. Study information: The analysed material was cDNA or gDNA that came from T cells, B-cell-depleted T cells, or PBMCs.

Measured with immunoSEQ multiplex PCR; TCRdb has only the in-frame clones, and not every one. Of 95,000 to 150,000 clones listed, 70% to 85% were seen once; the top ten hold approximately 4.9%. The V end lost 5 bases, the J end lost 0 bases, and 16 bases lay between the germline ends. The germline gives CDR1 LGHNA, CDR2 YSLEER. The CDR3 has 17 residues. The receptor's source is a woman between 65 and 79 years old with acute or convalescent COVID-19. The material sequenced was peripheral blood. The chain links TRBV4-3 to TRBJ2-2; tentatively, D is TRBD2 (7 bases). The DNA of the CDR3 is TGCGCCAGCAGCGATAGGGGGGGAACCTCGAACACCGGGGAGCTGTTTTTT. It specifies CASSDRGGTSNTGELFF.